This TCR beta chain derives from a study of T cell responses to AZD1222 COVID-19 vaccine. Study-wide results and caveats: Baseline serostatus was positive in only a handful of AZD1222 recipients. Clonal diversity was possibly underestimated; the donors were predominantly white British and more often female.

Pooling was applied to second doses at about 4 or about 12 weeks. Turning to this clone: No antigen is known for it.

Some clones are missing from TCRdb's copy, which holds only in-frame ones; the method was immunoSEQ multiplex PCR. The sample records just under 75,000 clones, less than 85% being singletons. V dropped 10 bases and J dropped 4; count of bases not matched to a gene: 10. Germline CDR1 is MNHEY and CDR2 is SVGAGI. This CDR3 comprises 14 residues. This receptor was identified in an adult who received the AZD1222 COVID-19 vaccine. The chain uses TRBV6-5 and TRBJ1-5, with TRBD1 matching over 7 bases. This specimen consisted of peripheral blood, obtained 28 days after the second AZD1222 dose. CDR3 protein: CAIPGTAVNQPQHF. The DNA for the CDR3 is TGTGCCATTCCCGGGACAGCAGTTAATCAGCCCCAGCATTTT.